This T cell receptor (beta chain) was obtained from a study of T cell responses to AZD1222 COVID-19 vaccine. Study-wide findings and caveats: Of the AZD1222 recipients, only 5 or 6 were seropositive at baseline. Spike regions recognized by vaccine-associated CD4 TCRs spanned the protein, led by 160-218 and 743-854. Within unmutated variant regions lay the reported targets of nearly half of spike-specific TCRs.

This CDR3 comprises 14 residues. The V end was cut by 7 bases, the J end by 1 base, with 13 bases between. Germline V gene data show CDR1 as MDHEN and CDR2 as SYDVKM. Note on this clone: Its antigen is undetermined.

The data were produced by immunoSEQ multiplex PCR, yet TCRdb's version contains in-frame clones alone and is incomplete. Here the sample spans about 200,000 clones, roughly 92% being singletons. The origin of this receptor is an adult who received the AZD1222 COVID-19 vaccine. This rearrangement joins TRBV28 to TRBJ1-1, with D perhaps TRBD1 (6 bases). The input for sequencing was peripheral blood, taken 28 days after the second AZD1222 dose. CDR3 sequence (DNA): TGTGCCAGCATCACAGGGCGGACGAACACTGAAGCTTTCTTT. Translating gives CASITGRTNTEAFF.